This T cell receptor beta chain was sequenced during a study of T cell responses to AZD1222 COVID-19 vaccine. Points from the study as a whole: In a largely white British group with more females than males, clonal diversity was possibly underestimated. Along spike, vaccine-associated CD4 TCRs were found throughout, with dominance at 160-218 and 743-854. Two AZD1222 doses significantly raised spike-specific TCR breadth and depth over controls. At baseline, seropositivity was found in only five or six AZD1222 recipients.

About this clone itself: Its specificity is not known.

Data came from immunoSEQ multiplex PCR; TCRdb stores just in-frame clones and leaves some out. The sample holds 35,000 to 55,000 clones, around 80% seen once. The CDR3 sequence is 13 residues long. With V trimmed by 2 bases and J by 4 bases, 0 bases remained unmatched. Looked up from germline, CDR1 is SGDLS and CDR2 is YYNGEE. This sequence originates from an adult who received the MenACWY meningococcal vaccine as a control. The sequenced sample was peripheral blood, obtained 28 days after the second dose of the MenACWY control vaccine. This sequence joins TRBV9 and TRBJ2-1; TRBD1 aligns across 7 bases. The CDR3: CASSVGQYNEQFF. In DNA form, the CDR3 reads TGTGCCAGCAGCGTGGGACAGTACAATGAGCAGTTCTTC.